Following are 18 T cell receptor beta chains from one sample sequenced in a study of cytomegalovirus exposure and HLA in healthy donors. With 60 Vbeta and 13 Jbeta primers, the PCR was carried out. Clones were read by immunoSEQ multiplex PCR, and TCRdb kept only the in-frame ones, dropping some. The table lists around 270,000 clones, roughly 80% of them singletons, with roughly 0.31% in the top ten. Sequences were obtained from PBMCs. Source of these receptors: a girl aged 2-10 years in good health and CMV-seronegative.

V usage is TRBV30 and J usage is TRBJ1-2; a weak D match, TRBD1 (5 bases). Trimming removed 1 base from V and 4 bases from J, with 16 bases in between. The CDR3 runs to 15 residues. Germline-derived CDR1 and CDR2 are GTSNPN and SVGIG (reference sequence). The CDR3 here is CAWSARGGFTYGYTF. DNA of the CDR3: TGTGCCTGGAGTGCTCGGGGGGGTTTTACCTATGGCTACACCTTC.

The chain uses TRBV28 and TRBJ2-5; D possibly corresponds to TRBD2 (5 bases). The germline V gene encodes CDR1 MDHEN and CDR2 SYDVKM. V lost 6 bases, J lost 3 bases, and 5 bases lay in between. This CDR3 region has 11 residues. CDR3 bases: TGTGCCAGCAGGAGGGAAGAGACCCAGTACTTC. It yields the protein CASRREETQYF.

This chain joins TRBV13 and TRBJ2-7, with 10 nucleotides matching TRBD1. V lost 3 bases and J lost 5; bases outside the gene matches: 7. The CDR3 loop spans 15 amino acids. Germline V lookup: CDR1 PRHDT, CDR2 FYEKMQ (reference sequence). CDR3 coding DNA: TGTGCCAGCAGCTTCCGGGACAGGGGAGACCACGAGCAGTACTTC. Translating it yields CASSFRDRGDHEQYF.

This clone appeared once. The rearrangement joins TRBV5-5 to TRBJ2-3; D might be TRBD2 (5 bases). This CDR3 contains 15 residues. The V gene's germline CDR1 is SGHKS and CDR2 YYEKEE (reference sequence). Trimming removed 1 base at V and 2 bases at J, with 11 bases between. The CDR3 DNA reads as TGTGCCAGCAGCTTGAGCCCAGCGGTCACAGATACGCAGTATTTT. It is translated as CASSLSPAVTDTQYF.

The chain combines TRBV10-3 with TRBJ2-4; possible D gene TRBD1, 7 bases. Germline V CDR1 and CDR2: ENHRY, SYGVKD. This CDR3 comprises 15 residues. V was trimmed by 0 bases and J by 8 bases, leaving 14 bases between them. The CDR3 nucleotides are TGTGCCATCAGTGAGTCTGGCCAGGGGGGTTACATTCAGTACTTC. This codes for CAISESGQGGYIQYF.

The chain carries TRBV6-1 and TRBJ1-5; a weak D match, TRBD1 (6 bases). V gave up 6 bases and J gave up 2 bases, with 14 bases separating them. The CDR3 totals 15 residues. Germline CDR1 and CDR2: MNHNS and SASEGT. CDR3 in amino acids: CASRGTGTGNQPQHF. The CDR3 DNA sequence: TGTGCCAGCAGAGGCACAGGGACCGGCAATCAGCCCCAGCATTTT.

The rearrangement uses TRBV2 and TRBJ1-2; TRBD1 might be the D (5 bases). This CDR3 comprises 17 residues. Trimming took off 0 bases at V and 6 bases at J, with 20 bases between the two ends. Germline V CDR1 and CDR2: SNHLY, FYNNEI. The CDR3 region has the DNA TGTGCCAGCAGTGAAGCGCGTCGGGGGACTCGGGGGAATGGCTACACCTTC. It specifies CASSEARRGTRGNGYTF.

This chain uses TRBV6-6 with TRBJ2-7; maybe TRBD2 (6 bases). Trimming stripped 6 bases from V and 5 bases from J, with 17 bases between. This CDR3 region has 14 residues. The germline CDR1 and CDR2 sequences are MNHNY and SVGAGI (reference sequence). The CDR3 sequence: CASSRQGLIDEQYF. CDR3 DNA: TGTGCCAGCAGCCGACAAGGACTAATCGACGAGCAGTACTTC.

The rearrangement uses TRBV5-6 and TRBJ2-1, with 9 bases identical to TRBD2. In germline, CDR1 is SGHDT, CDR2 YYEEEE. The CDR3 has 14 amino acids. Trimming took 5 bases from V and 4 from J; bases not matched to a gene: 4. CDR3 amino acids: CASSRAGGYNEQFF. CDR3 DNA: TGTGCCAGCAGTCGGGCGGGAGGGTACAATGAGCAGTTCTTC.

This chain uses TRBV10-3 with TRBJ1-5; D might be TRBD1 (5 bases). Germline CDR1 is ENHRY and CDR2 is SYGVKD. V lost 1 base and J lost 5, with 12 bases in between. CDR3 size: 15 residues. CDR3: CAISEWGKADQPQHF. As DNA, the CDR3 is TGTGCCATCAGTGAGTGGGGCAAGGCGGATCAGCCCCAGCATTTT.

The CDR3 protein is CASSQGAGPQELARFGYTF. In DNA form, the CDR3 reads TGCGCCAGCAGCCAAGGGGCGGGCCCGCAGGAGTTAGCCCGTTTTGGCTACACCTTC. The chain recombines TRBV4-1 with TRBJ1-2; D is unclear. CDR1 is MGHRA, CDR2 YSYEKL, per germline. V was trimmed by 1 base and J by 7 bases, leaving 28 bases between them. The CDR3 covers 19 residues.

The rearrangement joins TRBV5-4 to TRBJ2-5, with TRBD2 identical over 9 bases. The CDR3 has 14 residues. V lost 0 bases and J lost 7; bases outside the gene matches: 4. CDR1 and CDR2 from the germline V gene are SGHNT and YYREEE (reference sequence). The CDR3 bases are TGTGCCAGCAGCTTGGAGCGGGGGGCATTGACCCAGTACTTC. This sequence encodes CASSLERGALTQYF.

This chain connects TRBV4-1 to TRBJ2-3; D uncertain. The ends were cut back, 5 bases at V and 1 base at J, with 16 bases in the middle. Germline-derived CDR1 and CDR2 are MGHRA and YSYEKL. CDR3 size: 16 residues. The CDR3 DNA reads as TGCGCCAGCAGCAAGGCGCTCGGGTATCGCACAGATACGCAGTATTTT. This gives the protein CASSKALGYRTDTQYF.

V is TRBV23-1 and J is TRBJ2-3; a possible D gene is TRBD2 (6 bases). TRBV23-1 is treated as an ORF (open reading frame) with a function not yet certain. The V end was cut by 3 bases, the J end by 2 bases, with 15 bases between. This CDR3 has 16 amino acids. CDR3: CASSQGQRVFTDTQYF. CDR3 nucleotide sequence: TGCGCCAGCAGTCAGGGCCAGCGGGTATTCACAGATACGCAGTATTTT.

A few counts support this clone. The chain has TRBV21-1 and TRBJ2-1; the table's TRBD1 call for D was not verified on the DNA. TRBV21-1 is a pseudogene. The CDR3 is made up of 16 amino acids. DNA for the CDR3: TGTGCCAGCAGCGTCCTCCGGGACAGGGAGCACAATGAGCAGTTCTTC. It specifies CASSVLRDREHNEQFF.

The J gene is TRBJ1-5, the V gene TRBV30; a weak D match, TRBD1 (5 bases). The germline CDR1 and CDR2 sequences are GTSNPN and SVGIG (reference sequence). This CDR3 contains 17 residues. V was cut by 8 bases and J by 0 bases, with 23 bases left in between. The CDR3 here is CASCRDSGEYSNQPQHF. In nucleotides, the CDR3 is TGTGCCAGTTGCCGGGACTCTGGGGAATATAGCAATCAGCCCCAGCATTTT.

In its sample, this clone was seen a few times. The chain is built from TRBV18 and TRBJ2-1; TRBD2 might be the D (6 bases). V was cut by 3 bases and J by 5 bases, with 8 bases left in between. Germline-derived CDR1 and CDR2 are KGHSH and LQKENI. There are 13 residues in the CDR3. CDR3 sequence: CASSPGLHNEQFF. CDR3 DNA sequence: TGTGCCAGCTCACCGGGACTTCACAATGAGCAGTTCTTC.

This clone appeared a single time. The CDR3 DNA is TGTGCCAGCAGCTTAGATCTTTGGGTCAGGGGGCCTGATACGCAGTATTTT. This translates into CASSLDLWVRGPDTQYF. This chain connects TRBV11-2 to TRBJ2-3; the match to TRBD1 covers 8 bases. The CDR3 has 17 amino acids. The junction had 11 bases not matched to a gene; V was cut back by 0 bases and J by 6 bases. Germline values: CDR1 SGHAT, CDR2 FQNNGV.